A selection of T cell receptor beta chains follows, all from one sample in a study of long-term antiretroviral therapy in people with HIV. TCRdb keeps only in-frame clones here, not all; method: immunoSEQ multiplex PCR. The sample lists around 16,000 clones; nearly 80% were seen once. The input for sequencing was unsorted PBMCs, taken less than 3.3 years after starting antiretroviral therapy. The receptors here all came from a woman aged 40 to 50 with HIV. Each CDR3 is given with its conserved first and last residue. A D gene is named only where the DNA matches it firmly. Clone size, where shown, is once, few, many, or a class for clones that have expanded.

V gene	clone size	J gene	D gene	CDR3 protein	CDR3 DNA
TRBV7-2	once	TRBJ1-1	TRBD1	CASSLVGQGRAFF	TGTGCCAGCAGCTTGGTAGGACAGGGGAGAGCTTTCTTT
TRBV4-1	.	TRBJ1-6	.	CASSQDSGPENSPLHF	TGCGCCAGCAGCCAAGATTCTGGGCCGGAAAATTCACCCCTCCACTTT
TRBV18	.	TRBJ1-4	.	CASSPRTGNEKLFF	TGTGCCAGCTCACCTCGGACGGGTAATGAAAAACTGTTTTTT
TRBV5-1	.	TRBJ2-3	.	CASSLGGQDLFHTQYF	TGCGCCAGCAGCTTGGGGGGGCAGGACCTTTTCCATACGCAGTATTTT
TRBV9	.	TRBJ2-5	TRBD2	CASSANAGTSGGGTQYF	TGTGCCAGCAGCGCCAACGCCGGGACTAGCGGGGGAGGGACCCAGTACTTC
TRBV6-1	.	TRBJ2-7	.	CASSESTAYEQYF	TGTGCCAGCTCTGAGAGTACGGCCTACGAGCAGTACTTC
TRBV6-5	.	TRBJ2-7	TRBD1	CASSLGQTSSYEQYF	TGTGCCAGCAGCTTGGGACAGACCAGCTCCTACGAGCAGTACTTC
TRBV4-1	once	TRBJ2-3	TRBD2	CASSQELPSGGAGDTQYF	TGCGCCAGCAGCCAAGAACTACCGAGCGGGGGGGCCGGAGATACGCAGTATTTT
TRBV7-9	medium-sized	TRBJ1-4	TRBD1	CASRPGQGLREKLFF	TGTGCCAGCAGGCCAGGACAGGGCCTAAGGGAAAAACTGTTTTTT
TRBV18	once	TRBJ2-2	TRBD1	CASSPPTGQGPTGELFF	TGTGCCAGCTCACCACCTACGGGACAGGGTCCCACCGGGGAGCTGTTTTTT
TRBV6-5	few	TRBJ2-1	.	CASSYGANEQFF	TGTGCCAGCAGTTACGGTGCGAATGAGCAGTTCTTC
TRBV5-5	.	TRBJ2-5	TRBD1	CASRTRQGQETQYF	TGTGCCAGCAGAACTAGACAGGGACAAGAGACCCAGTACTTC
TRBV7-2	.	TRBJ2-1	.	CASSPPVGDEQFF	TGTGCCAGCAGCCCCCCTGTTGGGGATGAGCAGTTCTTC
TRBV5-1	.	TRBJ2-3	TRBD2	CASSLALAGATDTQYF	TGCGCCAGCAGCTTGGCCCTAGCGGGGGCCACAGATACGCAGTATTTT
TRBV7-2	few	TRBJ1-2	.	CASSPRGGQSAYGYTF	TGTGCCAGCAGCCCCAGGGGCGGACAGTCGGCATATGGCTACACCTTC
TRBV7-9	.	TRBJ1-2	.	CASREGSIQLNYGYTF	TGTGCCAGCAGAGAGGGCAGCATCCAACTTAACTATGGCTACACCTTC
TRBV18	.	TRBJ1-3	.	CASSPPVGGGTGNTIYF	TGTGCCAGCTCACCACCTGTCGGCGGCGGAACTGGAAACACCATATATTTT
TRBV6-1	.	TRBJ1-2	TRBD1	CATTGAAGGYTF	TGTGCCACGACAGGGGCCGCCGGTGGCTACACCTTC
TRBV6-6	.	TRBJ2-4	.	CASIPHTTGGENIQYF	TGTGCCAGCATCCCACACACTACAGGGGGGGAAAACATTCAGTACTTC
TRBV5-1	.	TRBJ2-7	.	CASSLDPGVNYEQYF	TGCGCCAGCAGCTTGGATCCGGGGGTGAACTACGAGCAGTACTTC
TRBV7-9	few	TRBJ1-5	.	CASSLALGRVYNQPQHF	TGTGCCAGCAGCTTGGCACTGGGGAGGGTTTACAATCAGCCCCAGCATTTT
TRBV18	.	TRBJ2-6	TRBD1	CASSPRTGASSGANVLTF	TGTGCCAGCTCACCCCGGACAGGGGCATCCTCTGGGGCCAACGTCCTGACTTTC
TRBV6-6	.	TRBJ1-5	.	CASSRGAPGVVPQHF	TGTGCCAGCAGTCGCGGGGCCCCGGGGGTTGTGCCCCAGCATTTT
TRBV4-2	.	TRBJ1-2	TRBD1	CASSLGTGGASEGYTF	TGTGCCAGCAGCCTCGGGACAGGGGGCGCTTCTGAGGGCTACACCTTC
TRBV4-3	once	TRBJ2-7	TRBD1	CASSQGQGAYYEQYF	TGCGCCAGCAGCCAAGGACAGGGGGCCTACTACGAGCAGTACTTC
TRBV2	.	TRBJ2-5	.	CASRPTRQETQYF	TGTGCCAGCAGGCCCACACGACAAGAGACCCAGTACTTC
TRBV7-9	.	TRBJ1-2	TRBD1	CASTQGGNYGYTF	TGTGCCAGCACGCAGGGGGGTAACTATGGCTACACCTTC
TRBV2	.	TRBJ1-2	TRBD1	CASSGSGQGGEGYTF	TGTGCCAGCAGTGGAAGCGGACAGGGGGGCGAGGGCTACACCTTC
TRBV6-6	.	TRBJ1-2	.	CASSLTTNYGYTF	TGTGCCAGCAGTCTTACGACTAACTATGGCTACACCTTC
TRBV7-3	.	TRBJ2-3	.	CASSLVGTSTDTQYF	TGTGCCAGCAGCTTAGTCGGGACTAGCACAGATACGCAGTATTTT
TRBV30	.	TRBJ2-5	.	CAWSEGEETQYF	TGTGCCTGGAGTGAGGGGGAAGAGACCCAGTACTTC
TRBV2	.	TRBJ1-4	.	CASSEQTNEKLFF	TGTGCCAGCAGTGAACAGACTAATGAAAAACTGTTTTTT
TRBV7-9	.	TRBJ1-4	TRBD1	CASSLGDRGIIEKLFF	TGTGCCAGCAGCTTAGGGGACAGGGGGATTATTGAAAAACTGTTTTTT
TRBV29-1	.	TRBJ1-2	.	CSVGQAPGYTF	TGCAGCGTTGGGCAGGCTCCTGGCTACACCTTC
TRBV27	.	TRBJ1-2	TRBD1	CASSRQGPSNYGYTF	TGTGCCAGCAGTCGACAGGGCCCTTCTAACTATGGCTACACCTTC
TRBV5-1	.	TRBJ1-1	TRBD1	CASSLAGGNTEAFF	TGCGCCAGCAGCTTGGCAGGGGGAAACACTGAAGCTTTCTTT
TRBV5-1	.	TRBJ2-1	.	CATNRQGGNEQFF	TGCGCCACCAACAGACAGGGAGGGAATGAGCAGTTCTTC
TRBV6-5	few	TRBJ1-1	.	CASTNIGHMNTEAFF	TGTGCCAGCACCAACATAGGACACATGAACACTGAAGCTTTCTTT
TRBV7-2	.	TRBJ2-3	.	CASSKRGSSTDTQYF	TGTGCCAGCAGCAAACGGGGGTCTAGCACAGATACGCAGTATTTT
TRBV7-3	.	TRBJ2-5	.	CASSPQQGPLGAQYF	TGTGCCAGCAGCCCTCAACAGGGCCCCCTCGGAGCCCAGTACTTC
TRBV29-1	.	TRBJ2-3	TRBD1	CSVGTGGADTQYF	TGCAGCGTTGGGACAGGGGGCGCAGATACGCAGTATTTT
TRBV6-5	.	TRBJ2-2	TRBD1	CASSYQQGWTGELFF	TGTGCCAGCAGTTACCAACAGGGGTGGACCGGGGAGCTGTTTTTT
TRBV6-6	few	TRBJ1-2	.	CASSYLSGGWAYGYTF	TGTGCCAGCAGTTACTTATCGGGCGGATGGGCCTATGGCTACACCTTC
TRBV4-3	.	TRBJ1-2	.	CASSQHQGMDGYTF	TGCGCCAGCAGCCAACATCAGGGGATGGATGGCTACACCTTC
TRBV27	.	TRBJ2-5	TRBD2	CASSLLAGGGETQYF	TGTGCCAGCAGTTTACTAGCGGGGGGTGGGGAGACCCAGTACTTC
TRBV5-4	.	TRBJ2-3	TRBD1	CASSYRDRGTDTQYF	TGTGCCAGCAGCTACCGGGACAGGGGTACAGATACGCAGTATTTT
TRBV7-2	few	TRBJ2-4	TRBD1	CASSPRTGGAKNIQYF	TGTGCCAGCAGCCCCCGGACAGGGGGCGCCAAAAACATTCAGTACTTC
TRBV5-4	.	TRBJ2-1	TRBD1	CASSSGQANNEQFF	TGTGCCAGCAGCTCGGGACAGGCCAACAATGAGCAGTTCTTC
TRBV19	.	TRBJ1-5	TRBD1	CASSTGQGNQPQHF	TGTGCCAGTAGTACCGGACAGGGCAATCAGCCCCAGCATTTT
TRBV5-1	.	TRBJ2-2	TRBD2	CASSRAGLAGGNTGELFF	TGCGCCAGCAGCCGGGCAGGACTAGCGGGGGGTAACACCGGGGAGCTGTTTTTT
TRBV2	few	TRBJ1-2	TRBD1	CASSEAVEGAYGYTF	TGTGCCAGCAGTGAAGCAGTCGAGGGGGCTTATGGCTACACCTTC
TRBV7-9	once	TRBJ2-7	TRBD1	CASSLAQTGDYEQYF	TGTGCCAGCAGCTTAGCCCAGACAGGGGACTACGAGCAGTACTTC
TRBV5-5	.	TRBJ1-2	.	CASSLAGNYGYTF	TGTGCCAGCAGCTTGGCCGGGAACTATGGCTACACCTTC
TRBV5-1	.	TRBJ2-5	TRBD1	CASSLATGGTGETQYF	TGCGCCAGCAGCTTGGCAACAGGGGGCACTGGGGAGACCCAGTACTTC
TRBV7-9	.	TRBJ2-1	TRBD2	CASSSQTSGVEYEQFF	TGTGCCAGCAGCTCTCAGACTAGCGGGGTTGAGTATGAGCAGTTCTTC
TRBV7-2	.	TRBJ1-6	.	CASSFGGFMTPSPLHF	TGTGCCAGCAGCTTCGGGGGGTTCATGACTCCATCACCCCTCCACTTT
TRBV21-1	.	TRBJ1-5	.	CASSNGGGGSQPQHF	TGTGCCAGCAGCAATGGGGGGGGCGGGAGTCAGCCCCAGCATTTT